This T cell receptor beta chain stems from a study of shared clonotypes between healthy human individuals. Study at large: CD4 naive cells filled three plates per donor, CD4 memory three, CD8 naive two and CD8 memory one.

Naive CD8 isolation took CD45RO-negative cells positively selected for CCR7 and excluded terminally differentiated effector memory CD45RA+ cells. To note about this clone: Its antigen is unknown.

Some 30,000 T cell genomes (roughly 220 ng DNA) went into each sorted-subset replicate. Profiling relied on immunoSEQ multiplex PCR, and the TCRdb table lists in-frame clones only, not all of them. Of hundreds of thousands of clones listed, nearly 97% are singletons. The V gene end was trimmed by 1 base and the J gene end by 3 bases; junction bases not matched to a gene: 12. Germline lookup yields CDR1 SGHVS and CDR2 FQNEAQ. CDR3 length: 19 residues. Study-wide results and caveats: Approximately 4.6% of naive CD4 clonotypes were shared across several donors. Compared with memory subsets, naive subsets generally had larger estimated richness.

The chain uses TRBV7-8 and TRBJ1-2; 12 bases match TRBD1. The sequenced material came from naive CD8+ T cells sorted from blood. This TCR derives from a woman in her 30s in good health. The CDR3 coding sequence is TGTGCCAGCAGCTTAGGCGAGGGGACAGGGGGCTTGACTTACTATGGCTACACCTTC. Amino acids: CASSLGEGTGGLTYYGYTF.